One and the same sample provided the 15 T cell receptor beta chains below, sequenced in a study of technical replicates of blood from several donors. The assay was immunoSEQ multiplex PCR, and TCRdb's table has in-frame clones only and misses some. The table lists over 85,000 clones, approximately 96% of them singletons. Specimen: T cells isolated from PBMCs. The receptor source for this set is a human donor in good health.

CDR3 DNA sequence: TGCGCCAGCAGCTTGGATTTCGGTCAGCCCCAGCATTTT. This translates into CASSLDFGQPQHF. This chain connects TRBV5-1 to TRBJ1-5; D is unresolved. Germline assignment: CDR1 SGHRS and CDR2 YFSETQ. CDR3 size: 13 residues. V was shortened by 0 bases and J by 6 bases, with 7 bases between the two germline ends.

The chain couples TRBV6-5 to TRBJ2-3, with a possible D match to TRBD2 (5 bases). V lost 5 bases to trimming and J lost 0 bases, with 12 bases between them. The V gene's germline CDR1 is MNHEY and CDR2 SVGAGI. This CDR3 spans 15 amino acids. As DNA, the CDR3 is TGTGCCAGCAGTCCGTGGACGGGGAGCACAGATACGCAGTATTTT. This encodes CASSPWTGSTDTQYF.

The chain carries TRBV5-1 and TRBJ2-6; D possibly corresponds to TRBD1 (6 bases). The CDR3 covers 16 residues. Trimming removed 4 bases at V and 2 bases at J, with 13 bases between. CDR1 is SGHRS, CDR2 YFSETQ, per germline. In nucleotides, the CDR3 is TGCGCCAGCAGCGCCCCACAGGGTCCTGGGGCCAACGTCCTGACTTTC. Translating it yields CASSAPQGPGANVLTF.

CDR3 DNA sequence: TGTGCCAGCGGACAGGCGTTGAACACCGGGGAGCTGTTTTTT. Translated, it gives CASGQALNTGELFF. The gene calls are TRBV2 and TRBJ2-2, with TRBD1 identical over 7 bases. Germline V CDR1 and CDR2: SNHLY, FYNNEI. This CDR3 spans 14 amino acids. After removal of 8 bases from V and 1 base from J, the junction contained 4 bases not matched to a gene.

The rearrangement joins TRBV7-2 to TRBJ1-2; 8 positions agree with TRBD1. The CDR3 totals 15 residues. The germline gives CDR1 SGHTA, CDR2 FQGNSA. The trim removed 4 bases at V and 1 base at J, leaving 5 bases unmatched. The CDR3 sequence: CASSWGQAYNYGYTF. The CDR3 DNA follows: TGTGCCAGCAGCTGGGGACAGGCCTATAACTATGGCTACACCTTC.

The V call is TRBV9, the J call TRBJ1-5; the match to TRBD1 covers 7 bases. The V gene end was trimmed by 4 bases and the J gene end by 0 bases; junction bases not matched to a gene: 4. The CDR3 sequence is 15 residues long. Germline V CDR1 and CDR2: SGDLS, YYNGEE. The CDR3 spells CASSPGQISNQPQHF. The CDR3 region has the DNA TGTGCCAGCAGCCCGGGACAGATTAGCAATCAGCCCCAGCATTTT.

V is TRBV2 and J is TRBJ2-5; tentatively, D is TRBD2 (5 bases). Trimming pared 5 bases from V and 5 bases from J, leaving 12 bases between. There are 13 residues in the CDR3. Germline CDR1 is SNHLY and CDR2 is FYNNEI. The DNA of the CDR3 is TGTGCCAGCAGTCGCGGGCCGGGGGAGACCCAGTACTTC. Amino acid sequence: CASSRGPGETQYF. Looking up the rest from reference TRBV2 and TRBJ2-5 gives the full variable domain: EPEVTQTPSHQVTQMGQEVILRCVPISNHLYFYWYRQILGQKVEFLVSFYNNEISEKSEIFDDQFSVERPDGSNFTLKIRSTKLEDSAMYFCASSRGPGETQYFGPGTRLLVL.

The V gene is TRBV10-3, the J gene TRBJ2-1; TRBD2 matches 8 bases. The trim removed 0 bases at V and 2 bases at J, leaving 6 bases unmatched. CDR1 and CDR2 (germline): ENHRY, SYGVKD. The CDR3 sequence is 17 residues long. The CDR3 nucleotides read TGTGCCATCAGTGAGTCGTTACTAGCGGATACCTACAATGAGCAGTTCTTC. This codes for CAISESLLADTYNEQFF.

The J gene is TRBJ1-1, the V gene TRBV10-3; TRBD1 matches at 8 bases. This CDR3 is built from 14 residues. J gave up 4 bases and V 3 bases, and 4 bases lay outside the gene matches. Germline loops: CDR1 ENHRY, CDR2 SYGVKD. The chain's CDR3 is CAISEGTGGTEAFF. In DNA, the CDR3 is TGTGCCATCAGTGAAGGGACAGGCGGCACTGAAGCTTTCTTT.

This clone was found once. The rearrangement links TRBV2 to TRBJ1-1; D uncertain. V lost 7 bases, J lost 1 base, and 13 bases lay in between. Germline V gene sequence: CDR1 SNHLY, CDR2 FYNNEI. The CDR3 runs 14 residues. This CDR3 is CASILVRANTEAFF. The CDR3 region has the DNA TGTGCCAGCATTTTAGTGAGAGCGAACACTGAAGCTTTCTTT. Combining the CDR3 with reference TRBV2 and TRBJ1-1 gives the whole variable domain EPEVTQTPSHQVTQMGQEVILRCVPISNHLYFYWYRQILGQKVEFLVSFYNNEISEKSEIFDDQFSVERPDGSNFTLKIRSTKLEDSAMYFCASILVRANTEAFFGQGTRLTVV.

This chain connects TRBV7-2 to TRBJ2-4; 9 bases map to TRBD2. The CDR3 runs to 17 residues. CDR1 SGHTA and CDR2 FQGNSA come from the germline V gene. V lost 1 base, J lost 7 bases, and 11 bases stayed unmatched. The CDR3 spells CASSLGVSGSAGNIQYF. The CDR3, as DNA: TGTGCCAGCAGCTTAGGAGTTAGCGGGAGTGCGGGGAACATTCAGTACTTC.

The chain carries TRBV20-1 and TRBJ1-2, with 8 bases aligning to TRBD1. There are 11 residues in the CDR3. The germline V gene has CDR1 DFQATT and CDR2 SNEGSKA (reference sequence). Trimming cost V 5 bases and J 4 bases; bases outside gene matches: 0. DNA of the CDR3: TGCAGTGCTGGGACAGGCTATGGCTACACCTTC. Translation gives CSAGTGYGYTF.

Only a few counts were recorded for this clone. The chain carries TRBV6-6 and TRBJ1-1; weak D call: TRBD1 (6 bases). V lost 4 bases, J lost 7 bases, and 19 bases lay in between. The CDR3 has 15 residues. Per the germline V gene, CDR1 is MNHNY and CDR2 is SVGAGI (reference sequence). This CDR3 reads CASSSKQTGPNEAFF. For the CDR3, the DNA is TGTGCCAGCAGTTCCAAACAGACAGGACCTAATGAAGCTTTCTTT.

The chain joins TRBV28 to TRBJ2-7; 10 nucleotides align to TRBD1. CDR1 is MDHEN and CDR2 is SYDVKM in the germline V gene. The length of the CDR3 is 13 residues. The ends lost 10 bases at V and 3 bases at J; junction bases unmatched: 6. CDR3 nucleotide sequence: TGTGCCACTTTTTGGACAGGGGGCTACGAGCAGTACTTC. Translation: CATFWTGGYEQYF.

The V and J genes are TRBV5-1 and TRBJ2-1; TRBD2 is a possible D gene (6 bases). The V end lost 0 bases, the J end lost 4 bases, and 11 bases lay between the germline ends. The length of the CDR3 is 15 residues. CDR1 is SGHRS, CDR2 YFSETQ, per germline. The CDR3 sequence is CASSLVSGPYNEQFF. In DNA, the CDR3 is TGCGCCAGCAGCTTGGTTAGCGGACCTTACAATGAGCAGTTCTTC.